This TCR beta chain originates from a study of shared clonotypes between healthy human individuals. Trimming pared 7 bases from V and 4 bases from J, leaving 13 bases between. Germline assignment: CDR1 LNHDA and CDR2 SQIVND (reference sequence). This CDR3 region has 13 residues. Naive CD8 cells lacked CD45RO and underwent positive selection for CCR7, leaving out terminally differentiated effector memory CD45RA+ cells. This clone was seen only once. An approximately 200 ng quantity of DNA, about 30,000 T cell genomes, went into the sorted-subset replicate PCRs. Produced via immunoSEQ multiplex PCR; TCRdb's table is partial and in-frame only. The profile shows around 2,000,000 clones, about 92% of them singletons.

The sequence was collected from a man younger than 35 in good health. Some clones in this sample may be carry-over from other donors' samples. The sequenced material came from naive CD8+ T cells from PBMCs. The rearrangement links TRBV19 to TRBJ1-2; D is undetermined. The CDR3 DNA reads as TGTGCCAGTACCCAGACGGTATTCTATGGCTACACCTTC. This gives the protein CASTQTVFYGYTF. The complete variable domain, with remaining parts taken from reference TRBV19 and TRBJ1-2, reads DGGITQSPKYLFRKEGQNVTLSCEQNLNHDAMYWYRQDPGQGLRLIYYSQIVNDFQKGDIAEGYSVSREKKESFPLTVTSAQKNPTAFYLCASTQTVFYGYTFGSGTRLTVV.